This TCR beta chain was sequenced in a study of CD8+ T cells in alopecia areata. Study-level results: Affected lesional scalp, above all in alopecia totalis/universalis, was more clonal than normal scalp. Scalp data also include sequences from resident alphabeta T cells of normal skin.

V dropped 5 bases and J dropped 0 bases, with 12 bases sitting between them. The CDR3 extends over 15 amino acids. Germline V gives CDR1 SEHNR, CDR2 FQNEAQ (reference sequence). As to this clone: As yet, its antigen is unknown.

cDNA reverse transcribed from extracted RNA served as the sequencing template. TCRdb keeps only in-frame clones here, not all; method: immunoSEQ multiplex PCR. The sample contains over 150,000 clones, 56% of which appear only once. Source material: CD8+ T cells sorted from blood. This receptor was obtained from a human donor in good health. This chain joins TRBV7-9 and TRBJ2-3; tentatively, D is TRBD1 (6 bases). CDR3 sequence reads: CASSLTGTSTDTQYF. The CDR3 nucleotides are TGTGCCAGCAGCCTGACCGGGACAAGCACAGATACGCAGTATTTT.